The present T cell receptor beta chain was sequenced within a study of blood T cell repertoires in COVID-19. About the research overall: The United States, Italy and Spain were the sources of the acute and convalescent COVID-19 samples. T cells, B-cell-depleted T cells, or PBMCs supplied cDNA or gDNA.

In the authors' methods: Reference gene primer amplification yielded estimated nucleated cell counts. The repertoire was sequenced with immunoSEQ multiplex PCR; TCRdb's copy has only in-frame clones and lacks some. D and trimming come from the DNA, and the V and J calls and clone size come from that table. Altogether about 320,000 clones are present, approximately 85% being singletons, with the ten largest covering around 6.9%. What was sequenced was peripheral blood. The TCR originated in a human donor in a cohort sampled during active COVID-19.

Written as DNA, the CDR3 is TGTGCCTGGAGTTCGGGACAATCTGAAGCTTTCTTT. Protein product: CAWSSGQSEAFF. V and J are TRBV30 and TRBJ1-1; D might be TRBD1 (6 bases). The CDR3 has 12 residues. V lost 2 bases, J lost 6 bases, and 10 bases lay in between. Germline CDR1 is GTSNPN and CDR2 is SVGIG (reference sequence).